This TCR beta chain was obtained from a study of T cell responses to AZD1222 COVID-19 vaccine. Here immunoSEQ multiplex PCR was the method, and the copy in TCRdb shows in-frame clones only, minus some. The sample includes about 120,000 clones, more than 85% of them seen just once. CDR3 length: 12 amino acids. Trimming cost V 6 bases and J 3 bases, with 9 bases left between them. The sequence derives from an adult in good health. The J gene is TRBJ2-7, the V gene TRBV12-3 or TRBV12-4; D is unresolved. Specimen: peripheral blood, collected on day 0 of AZD1222 vaccination. CDR3 in DNA: TGTGCCAGCAGCCCACGCGGCTACGAGCAGTACTTC. Translating gives CASSPRGYEQYF.